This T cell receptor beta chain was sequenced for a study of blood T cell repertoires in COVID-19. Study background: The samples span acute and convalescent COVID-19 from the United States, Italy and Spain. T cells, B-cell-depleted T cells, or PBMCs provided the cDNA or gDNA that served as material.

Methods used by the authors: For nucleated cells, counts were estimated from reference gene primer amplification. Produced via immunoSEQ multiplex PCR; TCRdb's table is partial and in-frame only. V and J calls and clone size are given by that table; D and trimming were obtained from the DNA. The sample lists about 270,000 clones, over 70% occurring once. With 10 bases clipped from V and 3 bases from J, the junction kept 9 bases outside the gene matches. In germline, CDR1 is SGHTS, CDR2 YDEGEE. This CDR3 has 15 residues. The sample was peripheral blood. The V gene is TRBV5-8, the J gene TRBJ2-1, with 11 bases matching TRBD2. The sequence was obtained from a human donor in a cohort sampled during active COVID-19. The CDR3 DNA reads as TGTGCCTCCATAGCCGGGACTAGCGGCTACAATGAGCAGTTCTTC. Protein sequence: CASIAGTSGYNEQFF. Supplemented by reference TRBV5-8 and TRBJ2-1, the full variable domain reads EAGVTQSPTHLIKTRGQQATLRCSPISGHTSVYWYQQALGLGLQFLLWYDEGEERNRGNFPPRFSGRQFPNYSSELNVNALELEDSALYLCASIAGTSGYNEQFFGPGTRLTVL.